This T cell receptor beta chain was identified in a study of T cells in Graves' hyperthyroidism and ophthalmopathy. CDR1 and CDR2 (germline): MNHNS, SASEGT. The length of the CDR3 is 14 residues. V lost 6 bases, J lost 2 bases, and 6 bases stayed unmatched. Researchers amplified the TCR beta CDR3 regions from RNA transcripts. During a first-round RT-PCR of the TCR CDR3, the HTBI primer set was used. TCRdb redid the calling of the multiplex PCR reads with MiXCR, one entry per CDR3 protein. Of about 350,000 distinct CDR3 sequences detected, approximately 15% appear once; the ten largest clones hold approximately 25%. Orbital computed tomography and thyroid ultrasound, together with serum TRAb and thyroxine and clinical symptoms, were used for diagnoses. It was 10 ml of fresh peripheral blood that supplied the PBMCs.

Sample: blood. The chain has TRBV6-1 and TRBJ2-7; 8 positions match TRBD2. The receptor comes from a woman aged 25 to 39 with Graves' hyperthyroidism. The DNA for the CDR3 is TGTGCCAGCAGCCGAACTAGCGGCCCCTACGAGCAGTACTTC. Translation gives CASSRTSGPYEQYF.